This is a list of T cell receptor beta chains from one sample in a study of blood T cell repertoires in COVID-19. TCRdb's table, derived via immunoSEQ multiplex PCR, lists solely in-frame clones and lacks some. The repertoire consists of about 160,000 clones, with approximately 83% occurring once and the leading ten covering about 10%. What was sequenced was peripheral blood. The receptors derive from a woman at least 80 years old with active or convalescent COVID-19. Both conserved end residues are part of each CDR3. D genes are given only for firm matches. Size is omitted from some rows. Given values are once, few, many or a class for expanded clones.

CDR3 DNA | CDR3 protein | J gene | V gene | D gene | clone size
TGCGCCAGCAGCCAAGTAGTCGGGTCCAACACTGAAGCTTTCTTT | CASSQVVGSNTEAFF | TRBJ1-1 | TRBV4-3 | NA | few
TGCAGCGCGACAGGGGCTAACTATGGCTACACCTTC | CSATGANYGYTF | TRBJ1-2 | TRBV29-1 | TRBD1 | NA
TGCGCCAGCATACAGGATTTAACCGGGACACACTTTCAACCCTCTGGCAATGAGCAGTTCTTC | CASIQDLTGTHFQPSGNEQFF | TRBJ2-1 | TRBV23-1 | NA | once
TGTGCCAGCAGTGAATGGGACAGGGGGCCCACTGAAGCTTTCTTT | CASSEWDRGPTEAFF | TRBJ1-1 | TRBV6-1 | TRBD1 | NA
TGTGCCAGCAGCTTGGGGTCCTCAGTCCGTGAAAAACTGTTTTTT | CASSLGSSVREKLFF | TRBJ1-4 | TRBV5-8 | NA | NA
TGTGCCAGCAGCTTATCACAGGCCCTCTACGAGCAGTACTTC | CASSLSQALYEQYF | TRBJ2-7 | TRBV11-2 | NA | NA
TGTGCCACTTCGGGACAGGGTCTCTACGAGCAGTACTTC | CATSGQGLYEQYF | TRBJ2-7 | TRBV19 | TRBD1 | NA
TGTGCCAGCAGCTTCGGACAGGACTATGGCTACACCTTC | CASSFGQDYGYTF | TRBJ1-2 | TRBV5-6 | TRBD1 | NA
TGTGCCAGCTCACCTAAAGACAGGGGGTATGGCTACACCTTC | CASSPKDRGYGYTF | TRBJ1-2 | TRBV18 | TRBD1 | NA
TGTGCCAGCAGTCCCTACAGGGGGTCCGGGGAGCTGTTTTTT | CASSPYRGSGELFF | TRBJ2-2 | TRBV27 | TRBD1 | NA
TGTGCCAGCAGTTACATTGGAGAGAAATATGGCTACACCTTC | CASSYIGEKYGYTF | TRBJ1-2 | TRBV6-5 | NA | NA
TGTGCCAGCAGTTACACGAGTTACACTGAAGCTTTCTTT | CASSYTSYTEAFF | TRBJ1-1 | TRBV6-2/TRBV6-3 | NA | NA
TGTGCCACCAGCAGACAGGGGGCTGAAAAACTGTTTTTT | CATSRQGAEKLFF | TRBJ1-4 | TRBV15 | TRBD1 | NA
TGTGCCAGCAGCCCTCTTAACGGGGGACTGTTTTTT | CASSPLNGGLFF | TRBJ1-4 | TRBV3-1/TRBV3-2 | NA | few
TGTGCCAGCAGGGGACTAGTCTCCTACAATGAGCAGTTCTTC | CASRGLVSYNEQFF | TRBJ2-1 | TRBV6-5 | TRBD2 | once
TGTGCCTGGAGTGTACCCGACAGGGGATCGTATGGCTACACCTTC | CAWSVPDRGSYGYTF | TRBJ1-2 | TRBV30 | TRBD1 | NA
TGCAGCGCGACAGGGGGCGACTATGGCTACACCTTC | CSATGGDYGYTF | TRBJ1-2 | TRBV29-1 | TRBD1 | NA
TGTGCCAGCAGCCAGGGACAGGGAAACCAAGAGACCCAGTACTTC | CASSQGQGNQETQYF | TRBJ2-5 | TRBV6-2/TRBV6-3 | TRBD1 | NA
TGTGCCAGCAGCTTAGGGACAGCAACTAATGAAAAACTGTTTTTT | CASSLGTATNEKLFF | TRBJ1-4 | TRBV7-9 | NA | NA
TGTGCCAGCAGCTTGCCGAACTATGGCTACACCTTC | CASSLPNYGYTF | TRBJ1-2 | TRBV5-4 | NA | NA
TGTGCCATCGCCGCGGGACAGGGAGATTCACCCCTCCACTTT | CAIAAGQGDSPLHF | TRBJ1-6 | TRBV10-3 | TRBD1 | once
TGTGCCAGCAGCCCTGTGGCGGGGGGTTACAATGAGCAGTTCTTC | CASSPVAGGYNEQFF | TRBJ2-1 | TRBV27 | TRBD2 | NA
TGCGCCAGCAGCTTGGTTGGCGGCGAGATGAAGCAGTTCTTC | CASSLVGGEMKQFF | TRBJ2-1 | TRBV5-1 | NA | NA
TGTGCCAGCAGCTTTGACAGGGTGTACGGGGATGAGCAGTTCTTC | CASSFDRVYGDEQFF | TRBJ2-1 | TRBV11-3 | TRBD1 | NA